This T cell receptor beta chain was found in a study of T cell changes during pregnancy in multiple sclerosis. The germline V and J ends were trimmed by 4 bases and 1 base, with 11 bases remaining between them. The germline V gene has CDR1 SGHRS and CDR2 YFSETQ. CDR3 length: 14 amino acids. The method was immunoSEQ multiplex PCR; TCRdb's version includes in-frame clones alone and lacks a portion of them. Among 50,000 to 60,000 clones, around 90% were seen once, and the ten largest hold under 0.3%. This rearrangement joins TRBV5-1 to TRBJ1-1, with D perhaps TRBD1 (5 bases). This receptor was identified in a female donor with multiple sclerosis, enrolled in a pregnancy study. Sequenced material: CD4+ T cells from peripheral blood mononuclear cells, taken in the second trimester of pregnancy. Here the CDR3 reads CASSARQGNTEAFF. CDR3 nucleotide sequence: TGCGCCAGCAGCGCCCGGCAGGGGAACACTGAAGCTTTCTTT.